This record concerns one T cell receptor (beta chain) sequence. Its specificity is unknown. With the read ending 3 residues before the CDR3 end, the germline J gene is used to fill in that end. The data are from a study of T cells in women clearing cervical HPV infection. Findings and limits, study-wide: TRBV6-7 relative abundance averaged approximately 0.1% in cases and under 0.2% in controls.

Clones were read by immunoSEQ multiplex PCR, and TCRdb kept only the in-frame ones, dropping some. The clone table shows under 50,000 clones, with the ten largest holding around 5.5%. The CDR3 loop spans 13 amino acids. The germline V gene has CDR1 LNHDA and CDR2 SQIVND (reference sequence). V was shortened by 7 bases and J by 1 base, with 10 bases between the two germline ends. The origin of this receptor is a woman between 18 and 69 years old with a cervical HPV16 infection that either progressed to CIN3+ or cleared (not recorded which). Material: blood buffy coat. This chain connects TRBV19 to TRBJ1-1; the D gene is possibly TRBD1 (6 bases). This chain's CDR3 is CASIGGANTEAFF. The DNA read from the CDR3 is TGTGCCAGTATAGGGGGAGCGAACACTGAA.